What follows are 21 T cell receptor beta chains derived from one specimen sequenced in a study of T cell responses to AZD1222 COVID-19 vaccine. Clones were read by immunoSEQ multiplex PCR, and TCRdb kept only the in-frame ones, dropping some. The sample holds some 120,000 clones, 86% seen once. The source was peripheral blood, collected on day 0 of AZD1222 vaccination. The receptor source for this set is an adult in good health.

For the CDR3, the DNA is TGCGCCAGCAGTCAGGAGGGGTTGAACACTGAAGCTTTCTTT. Protein product: CASSQEGLNTEAFF. The chain combines TRBV23-1 with TRBJ1-1; tentative D call: TRBD1 (5 bases). TRBV23-1 is designated an ORF whose function remains uncertain. The CDR3 runs to 14 residues. V dropped 3 bases and J dropped 0 bases, with 8 bases sitting between them.

The J gene is TRBJ2-5, the V gene TRBV24-1; 7 bases align to TRBD1. This CDR3 is built from 13 residues. The germline V gene has CDR1 KGHDR and CDR2 SFDVKD. With V trimmed by 5 bases and J by 4 bases, 3 bases remained unmatched. CDR3 coding DNA: TGTGCCACCAGTGTTACAGGGGCAGAGACCCAGTACTTC. Its protein product is CATSVTGAETQYF.

This clone was counted only a few times. The chain links TRBV3-1 (or the pseudogene TRBV3-2) to TRBJ1-2, with 8 bases that match TRBD1. The CDR3 consists of 15 residues. V lost 4 bases and J lost 4; bases outside the gene matches: 8. Germline-derived CDR1 and CDR2 are LGHDT and YNNKEL (reference sequence). CDR3 nucleotide sequence: TGTGCCAGCAGCCGTGTGGACAGGGAGCGCTATGGCTACACCTTC. Translation: CASSRVDRERYGYTF.

The sample holds a few counts of this clone. The J gene is TRBJ1-1, the V gene TRBV28; D unclear. In germline, CDR1 is MDHEN, CDR2 SYDVKM. V was shortened by 3 bases and J by 0 bases, with 5 bases between the two germline ends. The CDR3 spans 13 residues. The CDR3 DNA is TGTGCCAGCAGTTTGGTCATGAACACTGAAGCTTTCTTT. Protein product: CASSLVMNTEAFF.

The gene calls are TRBV29-1 and TRBJ2-1; 7 nucleotides agree with TRBD1. Germline V CDR1 and CDR2: SQVTM, ANQGSEA. V shed 1 base, J shed 3 bases, and the junction held 6 bases outside the gene matches. The CDR3 has 15 residues. CDR3 protein: CSVEGRTGGYNEQFF. The CDR3 nucleotides are TGCAGCGTTGAAGGACGGACAGGTGGCTACAATGAGCAGTTCTTC.

The chain joins TRBV4-1 to TRBJ1-4, with 8 bases lining up with TRBD1. This CDR3 comprises 15 residues. The J segment lost 6 bases and the V segment lost 0 bases, leaving 3 bases of the junction unmatched. CDR1 and CDR2 (germline): MGHRA, YSYEKL. CDR3 nucleotides: TGCGCCAGCAGCCAAGATGCAGGGGGCTATGAAAAACTGTTTTTT. This gives the protein CASSQDAGGYEKLFF.

V is TRBV10-2 and J is TRBJ2-2, with 12 bases that match TRBD2. With 7 bases clipped from V and 4 bases from J, the junction kept 7 bases outside the gene matches. The germline gives CDR1 WSHSY, CDR2 SAAADI. This CDR3 is built from 16 residues. CDR3 protein: CASTSGLAGSTGELFF. In nucleotides, the CDR3 is TGCGCCAGCACCTCGGGACTAGCGGGCTCCACCGGGGAGCTGTTTTTT.

The chain joins TRBV2 to TRBJ2-5; 8 bases are a match to TRBD1. Germline CDR1 reads SNHLY; CDR2 reads FYNNEI. The CDR3 is made up of 13 amino acids. V shed 6 bases, J shed 3 bases, and the junction held 3 bases outside the gene matches. The CDR3 spells CASRQTGEETQYF. The CDR3 DNA reads TGTGCCAGCAGACAGACAGGGGAAGAGACCCAGTACTTC.

The J gene is TRBJ1-5, the V gene TRBV15; D gene ambiguous. CDR3 length equals 15 residues. The V gene lost 1 base and the J gene lost 7 bases, with 14 bases spanning the gap. Germline assignment: CDR1 LNHNV and CDR2 YYDKDF (reference sequence). The CDR3 here is CATSRGRGARQPQHF. In DNA form, the CDR3 reads TGTGCCACCAGCAGAGGTCGAGGAGCACGGCAGCCCCAGCATTTT.

This clone occurred a few times. The rearrangement links TRBV5-5 to TRBJ1-1; D unresolved. The CDR3 totals 15 residues. Germline assignment: CDR1 SGHKS and CDR2 YYEKEE (reference sequence). V lost 3 bases to trimming and J lost 2 bases, with 14 bases between them. In nucleotides, the CDR3 is TGTGCCAGCAGCTCCACAGTGGCGGCTAACACTGAAGCTTTCTTT. Its translation is CASSSTVAANTEAFF.

J is TRBJ2-3 and V is TRBV6-6, with unresolved D. Looked up from germline, CDR1 is MNHNY and CDR2 is SVGAGI (reference sequence). This CDR3 has 14 residues. V was trimmed by 0 bases and J by 0 bases, leaving 4 bases between them. CDR3 loop: CASSYSGSTDTQYF. DNA for the CDR3: TGTGCCAGCAGTTACTCTGGCAGCACAGATACGCAGTATTTT.

For the CDR3, the DNA is TGTGCCATCAGTGAAGGACAGGGGGAAAAACAGCCCCAGCATTTT. The encoded protein is CAISEGQGEKQPQHF. The chain links TRBV10-3 to TRBJ1-5; 10 bases fit TRBD1. The J segment lost 7 bases and the V segment lost 3 bases, leaving 6 bases of the junction unmatched. Germline lookup yields CDR1 ENHRY and CDR2 SYGVKD. This CDR3 spans 15 amino acids.

The rearrangement uses TRBV5-1 and TRBJ2-1; D is perhaps TRBD2 (5 bases). The CDR3 runs 16 residues. Trimming cost V 0 bases and J 5 bases, with 15 bases left between them. CDR1 and CDR2 from the germline V gene are SGHRS and YFSETQ. The CDR3 DNA sequence: TGCGCCAGCAGCTTGGGGGGAGAGACCTTCCACAATGAGCAGTTCTTC. This codes for CASSLGGETFHNEQFF.

The V gene is TRBV7-8, the J gene TRBJ1-2; D gene unclear. The V gene lost 3 bases and the J gene lost 4 bases, with 3 bases spanning the gap. The CDR3 contains 11 residues. In germline, CDR1 is SGHVS, CDR2 FQNEAQ. The CDR3 coding sequence is TGTGCCAGCAGCTTTAGCTATGGCTACACCTTC. It is translated as CASSFSYGYTF.

The chain couples TRBV20-1 to TRBJ2-5; D remains unclear. V shed 3 bases and J shed 1 base, with 9 bases lying between them. Germline CDR1 and CDR2: DFQATT and SNEGSKA (reference sequence). CDR3 length equals 13 residues. CDR3 nucleotide sequence: TGCAGTGCTAGTTTGGGGATCCAAGAGACCCAGTACTTC. Amino acid sequence: CSASLGIQETQYF.

This clone was seen a handful of times. This chain links TRBV7-9 with TRBJ1-2; 7 bases fit TRBD1. J was trimmed by 12 bases and V by 5 bases; bases with no gene match: 12. The germline gives CDR1 SEHNR, CDR2 FQNEAQ (reference sequence). The CDR3 is 13 amino acids. The CDR3 spells CASSKGQPVPDTF. The CDR3 nucleotides read TGTGCCAGCAGCAAGGGACAGCCCGTTCCGGACACCTTC.

V and J are TRBV7-9 and TRBJ2-5; D is unresolved. The CDR3 totals 13 residues. Germline CDR1 is SEHNR and CDR2 is FQNEAQ (reference sequence). Trimming stripped 0 bases from V and 5 bases from J, with 7 bases between. CDR3 protein: CASSLAGPETQYF. CDR3 in DNA: TGTGCCAGCAGCTTAGCAGGTCCGGAGACCCAGTACTTC.

CDR3 DNA sequence: TGTGCCAGCAGCCCCGCCGCGACACCAACCTACACCTTC. Amino acids: CASSPAATPTYTF. The chain combines TRBV28 with TRBJ1-2; D unclear. CDR1 MDHEN and CDR2 SYDVKM come from the germline V gene. Trimming removed 6 bases at V and 10 bases at J, with 18 bases between. The CDR3 is 13 amino acids.

The V and J genes are TRBV19 and TRBJ1-6; tentatively, D is TRBD1 (6 bases). Trimming stripped 5 bases from V and 12 bases from J, with 20 bases between. This CDR3 region has 15 residues. Per germline, CDR1 LNHDA and CDR2 SQIVND (reference sequence). DNA for the CDR3: TGTGCCAGTAGTCTACGGACAGTGGGGCAGGGACCCCTCCACTTT. Protein product: CASSLRTVGQGPLHF.

The gene calls are TRBV4-1 and TRBJ1-2; 7 bases are shared with TRBD1. This CDR3 has 15 residues. Looked up from germline, CDR1 is MGHRA and CDR2 is YSYEKL. V dropped 4 bases and J dropped 8; count of bases not matched to a gene: 13. The CDR3 DNA is TGCGCCAGCAGCCGCGTTCCCGGGACAGCTGAGGGCTACACCTTC. Its protein product is CASSRVPGTAEGYTF.

CDR3 sequence: CASSYIQGSTEAFF. Written as DNA, the CDR3 is TGTGCCAGCAGTTATATTCAGGGATCCACTGAAGCTTTCTTT. The chain links TRBV6-2 or TRBV6-3 to TRBJ1-1; maybe TRBD1 (5 bases). Germline CDR1 and CDR2: MNHEY and SVGEGT. CDR3 length: 14 amino acids. V was cut by 3 bases and J by 4 bases, with 12 bases left in between.